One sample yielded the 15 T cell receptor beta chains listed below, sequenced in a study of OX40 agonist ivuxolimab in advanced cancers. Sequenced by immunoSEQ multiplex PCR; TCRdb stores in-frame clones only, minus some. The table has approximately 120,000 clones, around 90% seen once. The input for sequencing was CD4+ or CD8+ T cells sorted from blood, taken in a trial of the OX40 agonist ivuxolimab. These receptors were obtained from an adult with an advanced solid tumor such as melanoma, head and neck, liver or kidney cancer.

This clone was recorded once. DNA of the CDR3: TGTGCCAGCAGGGGGACAGACATAAACACCGGGGAGCTGTTTTTT. Residues: CASRGTDINTGELFF. The J gene is TRBJ2-2, the V gene TRBV2; 7 nucleotides align to TRBD1. With V trimmed by 6 bases and J by 2 bases, 6 bases remained unmatched. The CDR3 has 15 residues. Germline CDR1 and CDR2: SNHLY and FYNNEI.

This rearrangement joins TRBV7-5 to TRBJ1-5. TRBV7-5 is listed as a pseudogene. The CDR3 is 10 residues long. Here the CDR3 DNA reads TGTGCCAGAAGCTTAAGGGCCCAGCATTTT. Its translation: CARSLRAQHF.

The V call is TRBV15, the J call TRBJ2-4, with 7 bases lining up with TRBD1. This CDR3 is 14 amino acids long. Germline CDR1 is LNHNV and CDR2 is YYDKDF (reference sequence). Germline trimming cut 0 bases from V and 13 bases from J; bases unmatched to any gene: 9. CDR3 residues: CATSRDWIRDSQYF. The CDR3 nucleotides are TGTGCCACCAGCAGAGATTGGATAAGGGACAGCCAGTACTTC. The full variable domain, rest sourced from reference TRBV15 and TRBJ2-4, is DAMVIQNPRYQVTQFGKPVTLSCSQTLNHNVMYWYQQKSSQAPKLLFHYYDKDFNNEADTPDNFQSRRPNTSFCFLDIRSPGLGDTAMYLCATSRDWIRDSQYFGAGTRLSVL.

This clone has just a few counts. The CDR3: CASSLGYEQYF. The CDR3 DNA is TGTGCCAGCAGCTTGGGCTACGAGCAGTACTTC. The rearrangement links TRBV5-6 to TRBJ2-7; no definite D call. The CDR3 contains 11 residues. Trimming took off 0 bases at V and 3 bases at J, with 1 base between the two ends. Germline V gene lookup returns CDR1 SGHDT and CDR2 YYEEEE. Looking up the rest from reference TRBV5-6 and TRBJ2-7 gives the full variable domain: DAGVTQSPTHLIKTRGQQVTLRCSPKSGHDTVSWYQQALGQGPQFIFQYYEEEERQRGNFPDRFSGHQFPNYSSELNVNALLLGDSALYLCASSLGYEQYFGPGTRLTVT.

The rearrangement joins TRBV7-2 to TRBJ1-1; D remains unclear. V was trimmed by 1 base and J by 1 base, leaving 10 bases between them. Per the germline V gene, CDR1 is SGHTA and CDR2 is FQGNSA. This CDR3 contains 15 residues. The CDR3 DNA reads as TGTGCCAGCAGCTTAGATCCGGCGCCGAACACTGAAGCTTTCTTT. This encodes CASSLDPAPNTEAFF.

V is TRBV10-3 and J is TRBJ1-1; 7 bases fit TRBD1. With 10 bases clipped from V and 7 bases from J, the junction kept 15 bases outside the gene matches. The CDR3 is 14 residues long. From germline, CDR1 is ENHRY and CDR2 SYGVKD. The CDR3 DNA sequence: TGTGCCAGTACTTACGCGACAGGGACGGATGAAGCTTTCTTT. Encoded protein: CASTYATGTDEAFF.

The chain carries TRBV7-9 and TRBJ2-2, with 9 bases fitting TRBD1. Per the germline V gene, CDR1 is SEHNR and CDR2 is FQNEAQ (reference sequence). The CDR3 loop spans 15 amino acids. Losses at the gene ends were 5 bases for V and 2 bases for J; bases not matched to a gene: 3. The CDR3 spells CASSGQGYNTGELFF. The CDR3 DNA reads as TGTGCCAGCAGCGGACAGGGGTATAACACCGGGGAGCTGTTTTTT.

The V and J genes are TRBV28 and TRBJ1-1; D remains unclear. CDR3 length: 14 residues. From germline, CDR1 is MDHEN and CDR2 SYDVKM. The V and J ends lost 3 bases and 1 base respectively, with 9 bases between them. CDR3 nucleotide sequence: TGTGCCAGCAGTTTCCCCGTCACGAACACTGAAGCTTTCTTT. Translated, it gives CASSFPVTNTEAFF.

CDR3 sequence reads: CASGRGLAGGPTGELFF. Written as DNA, the CDR3 is TGTGCCAGCGGACGGGGACTAGCGGGAGGGCCGACCGGGGAGCTGTTTTTT. The chain uses TRBV27 and TRBJ2-2, with 16 nucleotides matching TRBD2. Germline V CDR1 and CDR2: MNHEY, SMNVEV (reference sequence). There are 17 residues in the CDR3. Trimming took 8 bases from V and 5 from J; bases not matched to a gene: 8.

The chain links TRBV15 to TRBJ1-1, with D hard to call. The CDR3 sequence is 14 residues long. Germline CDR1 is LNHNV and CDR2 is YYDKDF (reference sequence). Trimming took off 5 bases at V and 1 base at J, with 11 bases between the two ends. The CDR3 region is CATSSPGANTEAFF. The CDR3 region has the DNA TGTGCCACCAGCTCACCGGGAGCGAACACTGAAGCTTTCTTT.

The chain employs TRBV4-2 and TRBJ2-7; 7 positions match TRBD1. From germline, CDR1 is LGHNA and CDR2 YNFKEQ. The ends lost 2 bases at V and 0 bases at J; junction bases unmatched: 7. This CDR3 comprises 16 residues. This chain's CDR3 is CASSQSDRAGSYEQYF. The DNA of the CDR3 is TGTGCCAGCAGCCAATCAGACAGGGCCGGCTCCTACGAGCAGTACTTC.

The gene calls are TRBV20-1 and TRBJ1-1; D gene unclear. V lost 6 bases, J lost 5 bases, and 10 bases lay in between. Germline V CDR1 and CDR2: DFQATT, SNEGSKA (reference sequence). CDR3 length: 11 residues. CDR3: CSAPVRTEAFF. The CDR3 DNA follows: TGCAGTGCCCCGGTACGGACTGAAGCTTTCTTT.

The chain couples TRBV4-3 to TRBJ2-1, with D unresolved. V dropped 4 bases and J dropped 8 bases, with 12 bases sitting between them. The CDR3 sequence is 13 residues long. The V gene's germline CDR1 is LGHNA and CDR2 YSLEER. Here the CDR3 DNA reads TGCGCCAGCAGCCCTCAAGGGCTGGATGAGCAGTTCTTC. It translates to CASSPQGLDEQFF.

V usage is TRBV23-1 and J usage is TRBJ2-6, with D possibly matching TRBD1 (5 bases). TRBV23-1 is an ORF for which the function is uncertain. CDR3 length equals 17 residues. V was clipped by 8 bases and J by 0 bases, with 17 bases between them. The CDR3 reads CASQTPTAFSGANVLTF. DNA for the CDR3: TGCGCCAGCCAAACCCCGACAGCCTTCTCTGGGGCCAACGTCCTGACTTTC.

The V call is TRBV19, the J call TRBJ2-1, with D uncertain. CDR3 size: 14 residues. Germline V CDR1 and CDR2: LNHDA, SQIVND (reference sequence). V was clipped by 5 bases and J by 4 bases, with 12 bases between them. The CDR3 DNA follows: TGTGCCAGTAGTGTAGGGCTTTCTTACAATGAGCAGTTCTTC. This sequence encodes CASSVGLSYNEQFF.